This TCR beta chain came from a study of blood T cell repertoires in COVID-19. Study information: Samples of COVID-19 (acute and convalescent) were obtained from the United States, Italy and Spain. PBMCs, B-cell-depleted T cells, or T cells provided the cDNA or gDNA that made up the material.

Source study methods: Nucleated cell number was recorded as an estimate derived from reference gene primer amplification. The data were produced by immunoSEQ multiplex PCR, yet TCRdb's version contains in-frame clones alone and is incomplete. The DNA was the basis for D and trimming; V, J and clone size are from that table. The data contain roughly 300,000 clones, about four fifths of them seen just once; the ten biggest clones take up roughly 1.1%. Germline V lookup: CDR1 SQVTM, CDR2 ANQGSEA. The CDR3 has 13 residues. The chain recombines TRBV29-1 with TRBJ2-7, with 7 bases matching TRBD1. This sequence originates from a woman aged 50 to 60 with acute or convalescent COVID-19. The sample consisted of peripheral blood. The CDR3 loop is CSCTQGDADEQYF. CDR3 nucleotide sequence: TGCAGTTGTACGCAGGGGGATGCGGACGAGCAGTACTTC.